This passage covers 18 T cell receptor beta chains from one sample sequenced in a study of monozygotic twins with inflammatory bowel disease. After re-calling the 5' RACE reads, TCRdb lists one entry per CDR3 protein, DNA absent. The listing records hundreds of thousands of distinct CDR3 sequences. The sample comprised blood. These receptors were obtained from a human donor with ulcerative colitis or Crohn's disease, or a healthy co-twin of an affected twin (not recorded which).

This chain links TRBV7-2 with TRBJ1-2; TCRdb proposes TRBD1, but this gene call is untestable without DNA. The germline gives CDR1 SGHTA, CDR2 FQGNSA. The CDR3 covers 15 residues. The CDR3 sequence: CASSLGDRDRARYTF. Looking up the rest from reference TRBV7-2 and TRBJ1-2 gives the full variable domain: GAGVSQSPSNKVTEKGKDVELRCDPISGHTALYWYRQSLGQGLEFLIYFQGNSAPDKSGLPSDRFSAERTGGSVSTLTIQRTQQEDSAVYLCASSLGDRDRARYTFGSGTRLTVV.

The chain recombines TRBV6-1 with TRBJ2-1; TCRdb selects TRBD2, and the lack of DNA leaves this call unchecked. CDR1 and CDR2 from the germline V gene are MNHNS and SASEGT. The CDR3 is 16 residues long. The CDR3 is CASTKLAGDLFYEQFF.

V gene TRBV7-2 combines with J gene TRBJ2-2. The CDR3 is 13 residues long. Germline CDR1 and CDR2: SGHTA and FQGNSA. Here the CDR3 reads CASAGQNTGELFF.

The V gene is TRBV3-1, the J gene TRBJ2-1; TCRdb's D call, TRBD2, is unchecked because there is no DNA. Germline CDR1 LGHDT, CDR2 YNNKEL (reference sequence). This CDR3 contains 17 residues. CDR3 region: CASSLGAGTSGYNEQFF.

The V call is TRBV29-1, the J call TRBJ2-1; TCRdb designates TRBD2, a call that cannot be tested without DNA. Germline lookup yields CDR1 SQVTM and CDR2 ANQGSEA. CDR3 length: 16 amino acids. The CDR3 is CSVAGGGLAGDNEQFF.

The rearrangement links TRBV5-6 to TRBJ1-2; TCRdb gives TRBD1 as the D gene, but with no DNA this cannot be confirmed. This CDR3 is 14 amino acids long. CDR1 is SGHDT and CDR2 is YYEEEE in the germline V gene. CDR3 amino acids: CASCDSRGRRAYTF.

This sequence joins TRBV7-9 and TRBJ1-2; TCRdb gives TRBD1 as the D gene, but with no DNA this cannot be confirmed. The CDR3 loop spans 14 amino acids. The V gene's germline CDR1 is SEHNR and CDR2 FQNEAQ (reference sequence). The CDR3: CASSPHRQDYGYTF.

The chain recombines TRBV15 with TRBJ2-7; TCRdb's D call of TRBD1 is untestable without DNA. Per germline, CDR1 LNHNV and CDR2 YYDKDF (reference sequence). This CDR3 region has 14 residues. CDR3 region: CATSFLREAYEQYF.

The chain joins TRBV5-1 to TRBJ2-5; TCRdb indicates TRBD1, and absent DNA this call remains unverified. Germline V gene lookup returns CDR1 SGHRS and CDR2 YFSETQ. The CDR3 sequence is 14 residues long. This chain's CDR3 is CASSLVGTEETQYF. Combining the CDR3 with reference TRBV5-1 and TRBJ2-5 gives the whole variable domain KAGVTQTPRYLIKTRGQQVTLSCSPISGHRSVSWYQQTPGQGLQFLFEYFSETQRNKGNFPGRFSGRQFSNSRSEMNVSTLELGDSALYLCASSLVGTEETQYFGPGTRLLVL.

V and J are TRBV7-2 and TRBJ1-1. Germline V gives CDR1 SGHTA, CDR2 FQGNSA. The length of the CDR3 is 14 residues. CDR3 in amino acids: CASSLEVLNTEAFF.

The chain employs TRBV12-3 or TRBV12-4 and TRBJ1-6; TCRdb picks TRBD1, but there is no DNA to check that call. The CDR3 is made up of 17 amino acids. The CDR3 sequence is CASSQRSSLTGNSPLHF.

The rearrangement links TRBV9 to TRBJ1-1; absent DNA, TCRdb's TRBD1 call cannot be checked. The CDR3 spans 15 residues. The V gene's germline CDR1 is SGDLS and CDR2 YYNGEE. This chain's CDR3 is CASSPPGTLNTEAFF.

V gene TRBV7-2 combines with J gene TRBJ2-1; as DNA is missing, the TRBD1 call by TCRdb cannot be tested. The CDR3 runs 15 residues. Germline CDR1 SGHTA, CDR2 FQGNSA. CDR3 loop: CASSPNRALYNEQFF.

V and J are TRBV11-2 and TRBJ2-1; TCRdb's D gene call, TRBD1, goes unchecked for lack of DNA. The CDR3 spans 17 residues. The germline gives CDR1 SGHAT, CDR2 FQNNGV. The CDR3 spells CASSGKRDTWAYNEQFF.

The J gene is TRBJ2-7, the V gene TRBV20-1; the TCRdb D gene call, TRBD2, has no DNA to confirm it. The CDR3 runs to 15 residues. Germline-derived CDR1 and CDR2 are DFQATT and SNEGSKA (reference sequence). CDR3 region: CSAYRGGVLSYEQYF.

The chain has TRBV11-2 and TRBJ2-2; TCRdb gives TRBD1 as the D gene, but with no DNA this cannot be confirmed. Germline lookup yields CDR1 SGHAT and CDR2 FQNNGV. CDR3 length: 15 residues. The chain's CDR3 is CASSLVGAVSGELFF.

The chain has TRBV20-1 and TRBJ1-5; TCRdb lists TRBD1, though no DNA is available to test this call. The CDR3 has 14 amino acids. Germline loops: CDR1 DFQATT, CDR2 SNEGSKA (reference sequence). This CDR3 is CSSPGQTLNQPQHF.

This rearrangement joins TRBV20-1 to TRBJ1-6; the TRBD1 assignment by TCRdb is unverifiable without DNA. The CDR3 loop spans 16 amino acids. Per the germline V gene, CDR1 is DFQATT and CDR2 is SNEGSKA (reference sequence). The CDR3 here is CSARPPRGSYNSPLHF.